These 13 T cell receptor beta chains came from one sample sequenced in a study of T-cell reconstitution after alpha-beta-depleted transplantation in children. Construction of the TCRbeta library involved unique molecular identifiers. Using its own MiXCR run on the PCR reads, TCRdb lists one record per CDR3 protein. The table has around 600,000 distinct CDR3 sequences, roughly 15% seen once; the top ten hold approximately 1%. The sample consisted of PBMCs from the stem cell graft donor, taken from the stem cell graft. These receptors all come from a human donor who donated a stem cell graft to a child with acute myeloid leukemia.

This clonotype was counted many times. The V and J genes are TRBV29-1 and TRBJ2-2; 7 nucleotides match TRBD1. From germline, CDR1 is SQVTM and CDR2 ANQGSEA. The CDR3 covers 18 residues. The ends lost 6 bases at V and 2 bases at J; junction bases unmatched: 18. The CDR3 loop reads CSVPKPGQNPLNTGELFF. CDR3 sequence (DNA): TGCAGCGTGCCAAAGCCGGGACAGAACCCTTTAAACACCGGGGAGCTGTTTTTT.

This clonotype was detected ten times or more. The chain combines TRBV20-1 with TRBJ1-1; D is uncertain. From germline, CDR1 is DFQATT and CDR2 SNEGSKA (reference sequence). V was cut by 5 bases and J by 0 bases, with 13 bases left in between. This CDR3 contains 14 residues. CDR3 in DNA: TGCAGTGCTCTTACCCAGGCCTTGAACACTGAAGCTTTCTTT. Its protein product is CSALTQALNTEAFF.

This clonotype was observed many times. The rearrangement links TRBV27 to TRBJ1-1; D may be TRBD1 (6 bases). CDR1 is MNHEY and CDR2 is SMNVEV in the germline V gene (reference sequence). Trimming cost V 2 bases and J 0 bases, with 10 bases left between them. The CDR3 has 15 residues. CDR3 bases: TGTGCCAGCAGTTTAAAGGGGGACATGAACACTGAAGCTTTCTTT. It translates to CASSLKGDMNTEAFF.

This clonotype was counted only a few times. The DNA of the CDR3 is TGTGCCAGCAGTTTAGCCGGACAGGGTGGCTACACCTTC. Translation gives CASSLAGQGGYTF. The rearrangement joins TRBV28 to TRBJ1-2; 8 bases are a match to TRBD1. J lost 7 bases, V lost 2 bases, and 3 bases had no gene match. The CDR3 totals 13 residues. Germline CDR1 MDHEN, CDR2 SYDVKM.

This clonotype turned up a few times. CDR3 in DNA: TGTGCCAGCAGTTATCTGGGGGTCACCGGGGAGCTGTTTTTT. Residues: CASSYLGVTGELFF. This chain joins TRBV6-5 and TRBJ2-2; perhaps D is TRBD1 or TRBD2 (5 bases each). Trimming pared 3 bases from V and 4 bases from J, leaving 9 bases between. The germline gives CDR1 MNHEY, CDR2 SVGAGI. The CDR3 extends over 14 amino acids.

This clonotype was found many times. CDR3 region: CSAKLAGGDVTQYF. The CDR3 DNA is TGCAGTGCAAAACTAGCCGGGGGCGATGTTACGCAGTATTTT. The rearrangement joins TRBV20-1 to TRBJ2-3; perhaps D is TRBD1 or TRBD2 (6 bases each). Trimming stripped 6 bases from V and 8 bases from J, with 21 bases between. The germline V gene encodes CDR1 DFQATT and CDR2 SNEGSKA (reference sequence). There are 14 residues in the CDR3.

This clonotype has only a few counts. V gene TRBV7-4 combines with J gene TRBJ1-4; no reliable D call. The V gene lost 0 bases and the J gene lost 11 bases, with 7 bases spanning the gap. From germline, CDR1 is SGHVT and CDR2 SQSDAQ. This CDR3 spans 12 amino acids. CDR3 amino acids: CASSLAPAKLFF. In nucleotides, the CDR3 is TGTGCCAGCAGCTTAGCGCCGGCCAAACTGTTTTTT.

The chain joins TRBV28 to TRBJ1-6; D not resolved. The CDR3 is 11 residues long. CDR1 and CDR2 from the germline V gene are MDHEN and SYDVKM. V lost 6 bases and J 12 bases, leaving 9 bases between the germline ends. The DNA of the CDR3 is TGTGCCAGCAGCTCGTTTGGACCCCTCCACTTT. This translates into CASSSFGPLHF.

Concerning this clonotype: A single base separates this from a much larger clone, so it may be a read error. Here the CDR3 DNA reads TGCAGTGCTCTAGCGGGGGGGCAGGGGGTGCTGTTTTTT. It is translated as CSALAGGQGVLFF. The chain is built from TRBV20-1 and TRBJ2-2; 12 nucleotides match TRBD2. From germline, CDR1 is DFQATT and CDR2 SNEGSKA (reference sequence). CDR3 length equals 13 residues.

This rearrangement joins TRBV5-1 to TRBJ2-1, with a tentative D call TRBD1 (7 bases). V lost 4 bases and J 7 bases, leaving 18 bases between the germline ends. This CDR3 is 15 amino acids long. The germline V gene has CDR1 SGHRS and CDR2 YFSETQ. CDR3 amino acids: CASSPEAGGINEQFF. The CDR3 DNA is TGCGCCAGCAGCCCAGAAGCAGGGGGGATAAATGAGCAGTTCTTC.

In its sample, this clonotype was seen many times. The CDR3 loop is CSAREDRETQYF. In nucleotides, the CDR3 is TGCAGTGCTAGAGAGGATCGAGAGACCCAGTACTTC. The chain employs TRBV20-1 and TRBJ2-5; D unresolved. Germline V CDR1 and CDR2: DFQATT, SNEGSKA (reference sequence). The CDR3 loop spans 12 amino acids. Trimming cost V 0 bases and J 4 bases, with 6 bases left between them.

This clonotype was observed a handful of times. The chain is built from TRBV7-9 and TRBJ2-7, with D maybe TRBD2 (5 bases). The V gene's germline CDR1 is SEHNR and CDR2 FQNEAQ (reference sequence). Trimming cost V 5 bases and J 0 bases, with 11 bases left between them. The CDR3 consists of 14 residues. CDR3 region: CASSGRGSSYEQYF. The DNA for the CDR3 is TGTGCCAGCAGCGGACGAGGGAGCTCCTACGAGCAGTACTTC.

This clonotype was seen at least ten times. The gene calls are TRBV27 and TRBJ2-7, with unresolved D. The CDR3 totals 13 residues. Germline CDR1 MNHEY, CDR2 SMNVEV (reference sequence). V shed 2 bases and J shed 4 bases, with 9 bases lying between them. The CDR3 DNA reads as TGTGCCAGCAGTTTAGGGGTTGGGTACGAGCAGTACGTC. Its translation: CASSLGVGYEQYV.